The T cell receptor (beta chain) described here comes from a study of cytomegalovirus exposure and HLA in healthy donors. Across the whole study: The roughly 120 million unique TCR beta sequences, from 150 million to 200 million T cells, were found by an earlier analysis.

About this clone itself: Its antigen is not known.

It was with 60 Vbeta and 13 Jbeta primers that the PCR ran. Profiling relied on immunoSEQ multiplex PCR, and the TCRdb table lists in-frame clones only, not all of them. The repertoire includes fewer than 150,000 clones, 60% to 80% of them detected once, and roughly 2% sits in the top ten. The CDR3 extends over 15 amino acids. Germline-derived CDR1 and CDR2 are SGHRS and YFSETQ. V dropped 5 bases and J dropped 7; count of bases not matched to a gene: 8. Overall study results and limits: When analyzed later, a missense DCLRE1C variant was found to be linked to TCR beta V- and J-gene trimming.

The sequence came from a man in his thirties or forties in good health and CMV-seronegative. This chain joins TRBV5-1 and TRBJ2-2, with TRBD1 matching 10 bases. Sequenced: PBMCs. CDR3: CASRLRTGGIGELFF. CDR3 coding DNA: TGCGCCAGCAGATTAAGGACAGGGGGGATCGGGGAGCTGTTTTTT.